This entry describes one T cell receptor (beta chain). The data were produced by immunoSEQ multiplex PCR, yet TCRdb's version contains in-frame clones alone and is incomplete. The sample consists of about 820,000 clones, roughly 92% of them appearing once. Naive CD8 cells lacked CD45RO, underwent positive selection for CCR7 and left out terminally differentiated effector memory CD45RA+ cells. Caucasian adults living in Nashville, Tennessee, provided all samples. The CDR3 spans 15 residues. CDR1 and CDR2 from the germline V gene are MNHEY and SMNVEV (reference sequence). Trimming pared 2 bases from V and 0 bases from J, leaving 11 bases between. The sample comes from a study of shared clonotypes between healthy human individuals.

The sample taken for sequencing was naive CD8+ T cells sorted from blood. This sequence originates from a man aged 25 to 40 in good health. The genes are TRBV27 and TRBJ2-7; D gene uncertain. For the CDR3, the DNA is TGTGCCAGCAGTTTAAATCCCGCTAGCTCCTACGAGCAGTACTTC. Its protein product is CASSLNPASSYEQYF.